The clone carrying this T cell receptor (beta chain) was observed at least ten times. What it binds is not known. iRepertoire HTBI primers and Arm-PCR of CDR3 regions built TCR beta libraries. One entry per CDR3 protein results from TCRdb running MiXCR on the multiplex PCR reads. The sample lists some 200,000 distinct CDR3 sequences, 15% to 20% occurring once. The sample originates from a study of regulatory T cells in long-lasting Graves disease. Study findings and constraints: Thyroid tissue went unexamined; only peripheral blood was analyzed.

There are 15 residues in the CDR3. Germline CDR1 reads DFQATT; CDR2 reads SNEGSKA (reference sequence). V lost 3 bases, J lost 1 base, and 7 bases stayed unmatched. The time point: newly diagnosed GD, antithyroid drugs for less than 3 months. Extracted RNA from PBMCs served as the source of the TCR library. The sample was also linked to a second study, of T cells in Graves' hyperthyroidism and ophthalmopathy. Turning to that study: The HTBI primer set drove a first-round RT-PCR of the TCR CDR3.

This rearrangement joins TRBV20-1 to TRBJ1-1; 8 bases agree with TRBD1. The material was peripheral blood mononuclear cells (PBMCs), obtained at new diagnosis, from a patient treated with antithyroid drugs. This TCR derives from a woman aged 30 to 39 with Graves disease. CDR3 DNA: TGCAGTGCTAGGGCCCAGGGGGCGGCGAACACTGAAGCTTTCTTT. This sequence encodes CSARAQGAANTEAFF.